This entry lists 25 T cell receptor beta chains sequenced from one sample in a study of response to subunit inactivated influenza vaccine. TCRdb ran MiXCR on the RT-PCR reads and lists one entry per CDR3 protein. The sample carries around 480,000 distinct CDR3 sequences, 16% recorded once. Material: CD4+ T cells sorted from PBMCs, obtained approximately 25 months after vaccination. The source of these receptors is a man aged 50 to 69 who received an inactivated influenza vaccine.

The J gene is TRBJ2-5, the V gene TRBV7-2; 8 bases are shared with TRBD1. Per germline, CDR1 SGHTA and CDR2 FQGNSA. This CDR3 has 14 amino acids. V was pared by 5 bases and J by 5 bases, with 7 bases of the junction left unmatched. The CDR3 is CASSALTGVETQYF. DNA for the CDR3: TGTGCCAGCAGCGCACTGACAGGGGTGGAGACCCAGTACTTC.

This clonotype showed up many times. The missing conserved phenylalanine or tryptophan at the end of this CDR3 makes a read error likely. No DNA is shown, since the ends of the CDR3 on it are uncertain; the CDR3 is the one TCRdb lists. The V and J genes are TRBV14 and TRBJ1-1. Counting both end residues, the CDR3 totals 9 amino acids. Germline V CDR1 and CDR2: SGHDN, FVKESK. The CDR3 protein is CASSPDCGT.

This clonotype was detected a few times. The rearrangement links TRBV2 to TRBJ2-1; D gene ambiguous. The germline V gene encodes CDR1 SNHLY and CDR2 FYNNEI. The length of the CDR3 is 12 residues. The V and J ends lost 1 base and 10 bases respectively, with 8 bases between them. In DNA form, the CDR3 reads TGTGCCAGCAGTGAAGGTCCTGGGGAGCAGTTCTTC. It is translated as CASSEGPGEQFF.

This clonotype was detected many times. The chain links TRBV3-1 to TRBJ2-5; TRBD2 matches at 11 bases. This CDR3 is 16 amino acids long. The V segment lost 0 bases and the J segment 3 bases; nucleotides outside the gene matches: 3. Germline CDR1 LGHDT, CDR2 YNNKEL (reference sequence). The CDR3 protein is CASSQEGGLAEETQYF. CDR3 DNA: TGTGCCAGCAGCCAAGAGGGGGGACTAGCGGAAGAGACCCAGTACTTC.

This clonotype occurred a few times. This sequence joins TRBV10-2 and TRBJ2-5, with 10 bases that match TRBD2. The germline V gene has CDR1 WSHSY and CDR2 SAAADI. The CDR3 is made up of 15 amino acids. V was pared by 6 bases and J by 3 bases, with 7 bases of the junction left unmatched. This CDR3 is CASSVTGLAEETQYF. CDR3 nucleotide sequence: TGCGCCAGCAGCGTGACAGGACTAGCGGAAGAGACCCAGTACTTC.

The sample holds many counts of this clonotype. V usage is TRBV7-8 and J usage is TRBJ2-1; D perhaps matches TRBD2 (5 bases). The germline CDR1 and CDR2 sequences are SGHVS and FQNEAQ. The CDR3 covers 14 residues. V shed 7 bases and J shed 1 base, with 11 bases lying between them. The CDR3 is CASKAEPSYNEQFF. The CDR3 coding sequence is TGTGCCAGCAAAGCGGAGCCTTCCTACAATGAGCAGTTCTTC.

This chain connects TRBV20-1 to TRBJ2-5; 10 nucleotides match TRBD1. This CDR3 region has 15 residues. V was clipped by 6 bases and J by 5 bases; unmatched bases: 12. Germline CDR1 reads DFQATT; CDR2 reads SNEGSKA (reference sequence). CDR3 nucleotide sequence: TGCAGTGCGGGACGAGGGACAGGGGAGGGGGAGACCCAGTACTTC. Translation gives CSAGRGTGEGETQYF.

This clonotype was seen only a few times. CDR3 coding DNA: TGTGCCACCAGCAGAGATTTGGGGCTAGGAAACATTCAGTACTTC. Translating gives CATSRDLGLGNIQYF. This rearrangement joins TRBV15 to TRBJ2-4, with TRBD1 as a possible D gene (5 bases). The V gene's germline CDR1 is LNHNV and CDR2 YYDKDF (reference sequence). CDR3 size: 15 residues. Trimming removed 0 bases from V and 6 bases from J, with 12 bases in between.

This clonotype was observed a few times. The chain is built from TRBV6-5 and TRBJ2-7; D tentatively fits TRBD1 or TRBD2 (5 bases each). The CDR3 sequence is 16 residues long. The V gene lost 0 bases and the J gene lost 1 base, with 13 bases spanning the gap. Germline V gene sequence: CDR1 MNHEY, CDR2 SVGAGI. The CDR3 here is CASSYSWDRLSYEQYF. The CDR3 bases are TGTGCCAGCAGTTACTCTTGGGACCGCCTATCCTACGAGCAGTACTTC.

V gene TRBV4-3 combines with J gene TRBJ1-4, with 7 bases identical to TRBD1. V lost 4 bases to trimming and J lost 4 bases; unmatched junction nucleotides: 6. CDR1 and CDR2 (germline): LGHNA, YSLEER. The CDR3 runs to 15 residues. CDR3: CASSLLGGGNEKLFF. In DNA form, the CDR3 reads TGCGCCAGCAGCCTATTAGGGGGCGGTAATGAAAAACTGTTTTTT.

In this sample, this clonotype turned up many times. This chain links TRBV10-3 with TRBJ1-3, with unresolved D. The CDR3 totals 14 residues. V was cut by 4 bases and J by 1 base, with 8 bases left in between. Germline V gene data show CDR1 as ENHRY and CDR2 as SYGVKD. The CDR3 loop is CAISASVSGNTIYF. CDR3 nucleotides: TGTGCCATCAGTGCGTCGGTGTCTGGAAACACCATATATTTT.

This clonotype was counted between two and nine times. This rearrangement joins TRBV20-1 to TRBJ1-1; D is undetermined. The CDR3 totals 13 residues. Per the germline V gene, CDR1 is DFQATT and CDR2 is SNEGSKA (reference sequence). V lost 2 bases to trimming and J lost 1 base, with 8 bases between them. CDR3 coding DNA: TGCAGTGCTAGACCGGACCCGAACACTGAAGCTTTCTTT. This sequence encodes CSARPDPNTEAFF.

The V and J genes are TRBV7-2 and TRBJ2-1; 8 bases are a match to TRBD2. J lost 2 bases, V lost 0 bases, and 3 bases had no gene match. Germline V gives CDR1 SGHTA, CDR2 FQGNSA. The CDR3 is 16 residues long. The CDR3 reads CASSLAVLAAYNEQFF. The CDR3 coding sequence is TGTGCCAGCAGCTTAGCGGTACTAGCGGCCTACAATGAGCAGTTCTTC.

This clonotype was detected only a few times. V and J are TRBV6-2 or TRBV6-3 and TRBJ1-2; D gene uncertain. The CDR3 consists of 14 residues. CDR1 is MNHEY and CDR2 is SVGEGT in the germline V gene. V was shortened by 0 bases and J by 0 bases, with 5 bases between the two germline ends. This CDR3 reads CASSYSRSNYGYTF. CDR3 nucleotides: TGTGCCAGCAGTTACTCGCGATCTAACTATGGCTACACCTTC.

This clonotype was found a few times. The rearrangement joins TRBV7-2 to TRBJ2-1, with 7 bases identical to TRBD1. Looked up from germline, CDR1 is SGHTA and CDR2 is FQGNSA. V was pared by 0 bases and J by 4 bases, with 3 bases of the junction left unmatched. This CDR3 is built from 15 residues. In nucleotides, the CDR3 is TGTGCCAGCAGCTTAGCGGGACAGAGATACAATGAGCAGTTCTTC. This gives the protein CASSLAGQRYNEQFF.

V and J are TRBV4-3 and TRBJ1-1; D gene ambiguous. The CDR3 totals 15 residues. The germline V gene encodes CDR1 LGHNA and CDR2 YSLEER. V was clipped by 1 base and J by 6 bases, with 15 bases between them. The CDR3 sequence is CASSQGFTIAAEAFF. CDR3 DNA: TGCGCCAGCAGCCAAGGGTTTACCATCGCCGCTGAAGCTTTCTTT.

The rearrangement links TRBV15 to TRBJ1-1; tentative D call: TRBD1 (5 bases). This CDR3 is 13 amino acids long. The germline CDR1 and CDR2 sequences are LNHNV and YYDKDF (reference sequence). V was pared by 9 bases and J by 4 bases, with 15 bases between. CDR3 nucleotide sequence: TGTGCCACGGGACGGGGGAGAAGCACTGAAGCTTTCTTT. As protein: CATGRGRSTEAFF.

The V and J genes are TRBV5-6 and TRBJ2-3; D is possibly TRBD2 (5 bases). The CDR3 contains 15 residues. V lost 0 bases and J lost 2, with 10 bases in between. The V gene's germline CDR1 is SGHDT and CDR2 YYEEEE. The CDR3 DNA reads as TGTGCCAGCAGCTTGGAACCGGGAAACACAGATACGCAGTATTTT. Translating it yields CASSLEPGNTDTQYF.

The chain joins TRBV29-1 to TRBJ2-1; 11 positions agree with TRBD2. J was trimmed by 7 bases and V by 5 bases; bases with no gene match: 7. The V gene's germline CDR1 is SQVTM and CDR2 ANQGSEA. The CDR3 loop spans 14 amino acids. For the CDR3, the DNA is TGCAGCGTTAATAGCGGGAGGGGGGGTAATGAGCAGTTCTTC. This encodes CSVNSGRGGNEQFF.

Ten or more counts support this clonotype. The chain carries TRBV11-2 and TRBJ2-7; the D gene could be TRBD1 or TRBD2 (5 bases each). Trimming took 4 bases from V and 4 from J, leaving 11 bases between them. This CDR3 is built from 13 residues. In germline, CDR1 is SGHAT, CDR2 FQNNGV. In DNA form, the CDR3 reads TGTGCCAGCAGCTCCCGGGACGGATACGAGCAGTACTTC. Encoded protein: CASSSRDGYEQYF.

This clonotype was observed a handful of times. The rearrangement joins TRBV7-2 to TRBJ2-1; D might be TRBD2 (7 bases). Trimming removed 6 bases at V and 9 bases at J, with 24 bases between. From germline, CDR1 is SGHTA and CDR2 FQGNSA. This CDR3 spans 16 amino acids. CDR3 protein: CASSPTWGGGLGEQFF. In DNA form, the CDR3 reads TGTGCCAGCAGTCCAACGTGGGGCGGGGGCCTCGGTGAGCAGTTCTTC.

The sample holds a few counts of this clonotype. This chain joins TRBV4-1 and TRBJ2-4, with D possibly TRBD2 on 5 matching bases. V was shortened by 5 bases and J by 2 bases, with 19 bases between the two germline ends. The length of the CDR3 is 17 residues. Germline values: CDR1 MGHRA, CDR2 YSYEKL. Here the CDR3 DNA reads TGCGCCAGCAGCGAGAACGGATGGGGAGAGACCAAAAACATTCAGTACTTC. It yields the protein CASSENGWGETKNIQYF.

This clonotype was counted many times. V and J are TRBV30 and TRBJ2-4; no clear D gene. CDR3 length equals 14 residues. The V gene's germline CDR1 is GTSNPN and CDR2 SVGIG (reference sequence). The V end was cut by 0 bases, the J end by 1 base, with 7 bases between. DNA of the CDR3: TGTGCCTGGAGTGTTTCCGGGGCCAAAAACATTCAGTACTTC. It specifies CAWSVSGAKNIQYF.

This sequence joins TRBV21-1 and TRBJ2-3. TRBV21-1 is assigned pseudogene status. The CDR3 loop spans 14 amino acids. As DNA, the CDR3 is TGTGCCAGCAGCGCCATAGCTAGCACAGATACGCAGTATTTT. This encodes CASSAIASTDTQYF.

The chain is built from TRBV27 and TRBJ1-2; D gene ambiguous. The CDR3 extends over 13 amino acids. Between the trimmed V and J ends, which lost 5 bases and 10 bases, there was a span of 17 bases. Germline V gene data show CDR1 as MNHEY and CDR2 as SMNVEV (reference sequence). CDR3 sequence reads: CASSPRDLNTYTF. The CDR3 region has the DNA TGTGCCAGCAGTCCACGTGACTTAAACACCTACACCTTC.